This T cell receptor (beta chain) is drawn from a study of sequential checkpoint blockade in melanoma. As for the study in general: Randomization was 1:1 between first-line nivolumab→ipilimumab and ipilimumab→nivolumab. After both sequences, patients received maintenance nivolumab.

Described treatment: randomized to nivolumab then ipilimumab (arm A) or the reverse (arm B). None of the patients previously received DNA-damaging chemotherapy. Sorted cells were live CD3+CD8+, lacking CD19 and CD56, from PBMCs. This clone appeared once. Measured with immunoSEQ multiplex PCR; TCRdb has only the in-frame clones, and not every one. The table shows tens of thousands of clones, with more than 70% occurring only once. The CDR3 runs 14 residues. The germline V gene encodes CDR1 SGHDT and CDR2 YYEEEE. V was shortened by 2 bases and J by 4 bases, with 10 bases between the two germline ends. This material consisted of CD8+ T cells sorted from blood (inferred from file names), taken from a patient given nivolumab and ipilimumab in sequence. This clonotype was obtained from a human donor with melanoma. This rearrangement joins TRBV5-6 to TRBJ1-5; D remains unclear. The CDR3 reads CASSFGGINQPQHF. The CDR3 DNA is TGTGCCAGCAGCTTCGGAGGGATAAATCAGCCCCAGCATTTT.